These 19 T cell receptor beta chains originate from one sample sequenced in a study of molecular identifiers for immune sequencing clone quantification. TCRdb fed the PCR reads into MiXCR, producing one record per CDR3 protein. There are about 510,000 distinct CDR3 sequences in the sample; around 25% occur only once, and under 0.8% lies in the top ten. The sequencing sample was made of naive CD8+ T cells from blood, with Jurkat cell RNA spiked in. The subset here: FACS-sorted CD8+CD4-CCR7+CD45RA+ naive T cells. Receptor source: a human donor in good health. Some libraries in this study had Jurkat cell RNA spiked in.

The CDR3 spells CASSFISQETQYF. Here the CDR3 DNA reads TGTGCCAGCAGTTTTATTAGCCAAGAGACCCAGTACTTC. This rearrangement joins TRBV27 to TRBJ2-5; D gene uncertain. Germline CDR1 reads MNHEY; CDR2 reads SMNVEV (reference sequence). The ends were cut back, 3 bases at V and 1 base at J, with 6 bases in the middle. This CDR3 region has 13 residues.

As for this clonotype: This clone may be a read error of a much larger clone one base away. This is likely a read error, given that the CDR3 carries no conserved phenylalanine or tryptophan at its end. In DNA form, the CDR3 reads TGTGCCAGCAGCCCGGGCCTCGCTGAAGCTTTCGTT. As protein: CASSPGLAEAFV. This chain joins TRBV3-1 and TRBJ1-1; D unresolved. The CDR3 spans 12 residues. The V gene's germline CDR1 is LGHDT and CDR2 YNNKEL (reference sequence). V was shortened by 4 bases and J by 6 bases, with 9 bases between the two germline ends.

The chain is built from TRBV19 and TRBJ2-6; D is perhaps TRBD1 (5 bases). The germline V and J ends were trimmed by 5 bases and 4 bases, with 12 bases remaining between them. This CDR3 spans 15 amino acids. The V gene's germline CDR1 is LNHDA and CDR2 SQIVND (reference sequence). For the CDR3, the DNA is TGTGCCAGTAGTGTATCAGGGTACGGGGCCAACGTCCTGACTTTC. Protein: CASSVSGYGANVLTF.

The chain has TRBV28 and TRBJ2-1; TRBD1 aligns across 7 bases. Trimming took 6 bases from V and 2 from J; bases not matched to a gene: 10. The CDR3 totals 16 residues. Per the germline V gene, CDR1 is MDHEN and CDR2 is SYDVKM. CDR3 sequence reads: CASRKGRDRAYNEQFF. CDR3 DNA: TGTGCCAGCAGAAAGGGTCGGGACAGAGCCTACAATGAGCAGTTCTTC.

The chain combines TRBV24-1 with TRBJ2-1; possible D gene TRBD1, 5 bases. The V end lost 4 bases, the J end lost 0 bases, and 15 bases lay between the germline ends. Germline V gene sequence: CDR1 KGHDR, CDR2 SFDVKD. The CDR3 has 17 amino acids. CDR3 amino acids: CATSEHRLGRSYNEQFF. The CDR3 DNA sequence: TGTGCCACCAGTGAGCACAGACTGGGGCGCTCCTACAATGAGCAGTTCTTC.

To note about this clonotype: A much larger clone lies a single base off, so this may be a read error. CDR3 sequence reads: CVSSSDSHSNQPQHF. DNA for the CDR3: TGCGTCAGCAGCTCGGACAGCCACAGCAATCAGCCCCAGCATTTT. The V call is TRBV4-3, the J call TRBJ1-5; D perhaps matches TRBD1 (6 bases). CDR1 LGHNA and CDR2 YSLEER come from the germline V gene. There are 15 residues in the CDR3.

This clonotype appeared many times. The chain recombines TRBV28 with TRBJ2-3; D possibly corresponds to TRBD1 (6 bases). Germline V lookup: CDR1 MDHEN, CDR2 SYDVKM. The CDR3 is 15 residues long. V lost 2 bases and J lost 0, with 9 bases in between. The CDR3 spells CASSLPGASTDTQYF. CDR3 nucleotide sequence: TGTGCCAGCAGTTTACCAGGGGCTAGCACAGATACGCAGTATTTT.

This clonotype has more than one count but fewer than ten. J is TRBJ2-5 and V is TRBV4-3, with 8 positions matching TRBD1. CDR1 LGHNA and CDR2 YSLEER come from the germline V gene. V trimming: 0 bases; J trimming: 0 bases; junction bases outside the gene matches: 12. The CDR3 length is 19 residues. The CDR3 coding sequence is TGCGCCAGCAGCCAAGACCTAAAGAGGACAGGGATCGACCAAGAGACCCAGTACTTC. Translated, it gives CASSQDLKRTGIDQETQYF.

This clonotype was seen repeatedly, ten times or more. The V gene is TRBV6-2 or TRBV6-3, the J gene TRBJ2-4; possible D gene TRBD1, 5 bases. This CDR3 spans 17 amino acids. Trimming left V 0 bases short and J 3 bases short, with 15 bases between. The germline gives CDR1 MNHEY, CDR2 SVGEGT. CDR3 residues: CASSYSFDSWVKNIQYF. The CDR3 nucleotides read TGTGCCAGCAGTTACTCGTTCGACAGCTGGGTCAAAAACATTCAGTACTTC.

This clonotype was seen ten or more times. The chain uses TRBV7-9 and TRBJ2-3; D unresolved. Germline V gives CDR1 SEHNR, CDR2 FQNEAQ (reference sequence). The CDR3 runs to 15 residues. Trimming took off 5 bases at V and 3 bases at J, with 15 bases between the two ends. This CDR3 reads CASSPITIGTDTQYF. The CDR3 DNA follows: TGTGCCAGCAGCCCAATCACGATCGGAACAGATACGCAGTATTTT.

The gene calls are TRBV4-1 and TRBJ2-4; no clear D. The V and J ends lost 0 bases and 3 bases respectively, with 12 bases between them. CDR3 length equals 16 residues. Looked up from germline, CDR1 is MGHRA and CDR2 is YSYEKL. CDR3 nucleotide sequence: TGCGCCAGCAGCCAAGATCTGGTAGTCGGCAAAAACATTCAGTACTTC. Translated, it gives CASSQDLVVGKNIQYF.

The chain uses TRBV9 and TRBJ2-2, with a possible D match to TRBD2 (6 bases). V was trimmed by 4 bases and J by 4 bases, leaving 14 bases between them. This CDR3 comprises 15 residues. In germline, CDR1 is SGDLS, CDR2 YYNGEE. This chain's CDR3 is CASSLGGVSTGELFF. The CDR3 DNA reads TGTGCCAGCAGCCTGGGCGGGGTCAGCACCGGGGAGCTGTTTTTT. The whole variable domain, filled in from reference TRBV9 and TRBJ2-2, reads DSGVTQTPKHLITATGQRVTLRCSPRSGDLSVYWYQQSLDQGLQFLIQYYNGEERAKGNILERFSAQQFPDLHSELNLSSLELGDSALYFCASSLGGVSTGELFFGEGSRLTVL.

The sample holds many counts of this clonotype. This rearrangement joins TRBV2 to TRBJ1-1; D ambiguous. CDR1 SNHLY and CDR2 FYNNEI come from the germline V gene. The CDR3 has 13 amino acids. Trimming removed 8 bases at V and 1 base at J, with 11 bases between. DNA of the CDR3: TGTGCCAGCCATGGAGACTCGAACACTGAAGCTTTCTTT. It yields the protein CASHGDSNTEAFF.

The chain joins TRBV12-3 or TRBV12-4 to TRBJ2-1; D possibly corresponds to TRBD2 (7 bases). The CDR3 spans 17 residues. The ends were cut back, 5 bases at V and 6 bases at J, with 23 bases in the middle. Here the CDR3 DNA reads TGTGCCAGCAGTCCCGAGGGGGGGGTAGTGGGGCCCAATGAGCAGTTCTTC. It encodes CASSPEGGVVGPNEQFF.

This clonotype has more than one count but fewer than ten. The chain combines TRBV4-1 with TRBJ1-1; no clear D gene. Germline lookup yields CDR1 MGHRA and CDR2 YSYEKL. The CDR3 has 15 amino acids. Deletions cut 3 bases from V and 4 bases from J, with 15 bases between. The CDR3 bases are TGCGCCAGCAGCCAGGATTTTGGGGTGAGCACTGAAGCTTTCTTT. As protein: CASSQDFGVSTEAFF.

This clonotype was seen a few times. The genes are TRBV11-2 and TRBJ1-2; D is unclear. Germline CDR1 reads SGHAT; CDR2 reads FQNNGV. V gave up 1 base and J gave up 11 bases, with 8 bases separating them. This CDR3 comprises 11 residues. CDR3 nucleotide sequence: TGTGCCAGCAGCTTAGGGGCAGTTTACACCTTC. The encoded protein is CASSLGAVYTF. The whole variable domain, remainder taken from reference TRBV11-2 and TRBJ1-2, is EAGVAQSPRYKIIEKRQSVAFWCNPISGHATLYWYQQILGQGPKLLIQFQNNGVVDDSQLPKDRFSAERLKGVDSTLKIQPAKLEDSAVYLCASSLGAVYTFGSGTRLTVV.

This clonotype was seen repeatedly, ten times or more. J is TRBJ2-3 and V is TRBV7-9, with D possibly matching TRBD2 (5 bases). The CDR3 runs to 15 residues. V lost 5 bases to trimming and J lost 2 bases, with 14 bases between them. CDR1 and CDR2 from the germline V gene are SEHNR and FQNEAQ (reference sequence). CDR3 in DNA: TGTGCCAGCAGCCAACGGAGCGGACCCACAGATACGCAGTATTTT. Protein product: CASSQRSGPTDTQYF.

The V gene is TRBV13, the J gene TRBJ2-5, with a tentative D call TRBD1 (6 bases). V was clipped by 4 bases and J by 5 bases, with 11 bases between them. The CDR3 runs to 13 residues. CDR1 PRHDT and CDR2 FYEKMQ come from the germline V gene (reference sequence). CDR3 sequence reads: CASSSGANETQYF. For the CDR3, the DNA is TGTGCCAGCAGCTCAGGGGCGAACGAGACCCAGTACTTC.

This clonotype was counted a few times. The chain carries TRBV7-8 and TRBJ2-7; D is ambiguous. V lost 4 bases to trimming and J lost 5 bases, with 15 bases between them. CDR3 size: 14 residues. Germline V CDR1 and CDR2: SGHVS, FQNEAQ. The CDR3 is CASSSTVAVHEQYF. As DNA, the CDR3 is TGTGCCAGCAGCTCGACCGTCGCGGTCCACGAGCAGTACTTC.